These 19 T cell receptor beta chains came from one sample sequenced in a study of early T cells in non-severe SARS-CoV-2 infection. One entry per CDR3 protein results from TCRdb running MiXCR on the 5' RACE reads. This table has tens of thousands of distinct CDR3 sequences, 5.8% appearing once. The source material was whole blood. The receptors were sampled from an adult who was a healthcare worker with PCR-confirmed SARS-CoV-2 infection or an uninfected control (not recorded which).

The rearrangement joins TRBV29-1 to TRBJ2-7; D remains ambiguous. V was trimmed by 4 bases and J by 2 bases, leaving 15 bases between them. Germline V gives CDR1 SQVTM, CDR2 ANQGSEA. This CDR3 comprises 14 residues. CDR3 sequence: CSVVLGMMAYEQYF. The CDR3 DNA is TGCAGCGTTGTGTTAGGGATGATGGCCTACGAGCAGTACTTC.

This clonotype has at least ten counts. The rearrangement links TRBV15 to TRBJ2-5; D is possibly TRBD1 (6 bases). The CDR3 is 14 amino acids. Germline V gene data show CDR1 as LNHNV and CDR2 as YYDKDF (reference sequence). V dropped 3 bases and J dropped 0 bases, with 8 bases sitting between them. The CDR3 sequence: CATSRDSHQETQYF. CDR3 DNA sequence: TGTGCCACCAGCAGGGACAGTCACCAAGAGACCCAGTACTTC. The variable domain in full, completed from reference TRBV15 and TRBJ2-5, reads DAMVIQNPRYQVTQFGKPVTLSCSQTLNHNVMYWYQQKSSQAPKLLFHYYDKDFNNEADTPDNFQSRRPNTSFCFLDIRSPGLGDTAMYLCATSRDSHQETQYFGPGTRLLVL.

The chain combines TRBV10-3 with TRBJ2-7; perhaps D is TRBD1 or TRBD2 (6 bases each). Between the trimmed V and J ends, which lost 0 bases and 3 bases, there was a span of 9 bases. The CDR3 runs to 14 residues. From germline, CDR1 is ENHRY and CDR2 SYGVKD. CDR3 in DNA: TGTGCCATCAGTGAGTCGGGGGGCGGCTACGAGCAGTACTTC. Encoded protein: CAISESGGGYEQYF.

This clonotype was seen a few times. The chain carries TRBV5-4 and TRBJ2-1; the match to TRBD1 covers 9 bases. Germline V gives CDR1 SGHNT, CDR2 YYREEE (reference sequence). Trimming at V came to 6 bases and at J to 8 bases, leaving 12 bases not matched to a gene. This CDR3 is 15 amino acids long. In nucleotides, the CDR3 is TGTGCCAGCAAAGAGGGACAGGGACGGCGGCATGAGCAGTTCTTC. Amino acids: CASKEGQGRRHEQFF.

This clonotype was counted only a few times. The gene calls are TRBV18 and TRBJ2-7; 11 positions match TRBD2. CDR1 is KGHSH, CDR2 LQKENI, per germline. The CDR3 is 15 residues long. The V gene end was trimmed by 0 bases and the J gene end by 6 bases; junction bases not matched to a gene: 4. CDR3 sequence: CASSPPTSGGREQYF. CDR3 DNA sequence: TGTGCCAGCTCACCACCTACTAGCGGGGGCCGCGAGCAGTACTTC.

Note on this clonotype: This may be a read error: a much more frequent sequence differs by one nucleotide. The chain has TRBV6-6 and TRBJ2-3; no firm D call. CDR3 length: 15 residues. The germline V gene has CDR1 MNHNY and CDR2 SVGAGI (reference sequence). For the CDR3, the DNA is TGTGACAGCAGTACCCGTCTGCAGAGGACAGATACGCAGTATTTT. Its translation is CDSSTRLQRTDTQYF.

This clonotype was seen repeatedly, ten times or more. CDR3 sequence: CASGKPQGARGYTF. CDR3 DNA: TGTGCCAGCGGCAAACCCCAGGGGGCCCGGGGCTACACCTTC. The chain links TRBV27 to TRBJ1-2, with 8 nucleotides matching TRBD1. Germline lookup yields CDR1 MNHEY and CDR2 SMNVEV (reference sequence). Trimming removed 8 bases from V and 8 bases from J; junction bases left unmatched: 13. The CDR3 is 14 residues long.

V usage is TRBV7-2 and J usage is TRBJ1-1, with a weak D call TRBD1 (5 bases). Trimming left V 0 bases short and J 0 bases short, with 8 bases between. The CDR3 is made up of 15 amino acids. In germline, CDR1 is SGHTA, CDR2 FQGNSA. The CDR3 DNA sequence: TGTGCCAGCAGCTTAGCGCGAGGGGTGAACACTGAAGCTTTCTTT. Residues: CASSLARGVNTEAFF.

This clonotype was seen many times. CDR3 loop: CASSLGPLGFTDTQYF. The CDR3 nucleotides read TGTGCCAGCAGCTTAGGCCCCTTGGGGTTCACAGATACGCAGTATTTT. The chain uses TRBV7-6 and TRBJ2-3; no firm D call. Germline CDR1 SGHVS, CDR2 FNYEAQ. V was cut by 1 base and J by 2 bases, with 13 bases left in between. The CDR3 length is 16 residues.

This clonotype was counted many times. This chain uses TRBV19 with TRBJ2-1, with 9 bases matching TRBD2. Germline CDR1 LNHDA, CDR2 SQIVND (reference sequence). V trimming: 5 bases; J trimming: 7 bases; junction bases outside the gene matches: 6. CDR3 size: 14 residues. CDR3 sequence: CASSLAGPVNEQFF. The CDR3 DNA reads as TGTGCCAGTAGTCTAGCGGGGCCGGTAAATGAGCAGTTCTTC.

This clonotype appeared many times. This chain links TRBV5-1 with TRBJ2-7, with 10 bases aligning to TRBD2. J was trimmed by 6 bases and V by 0 bases; bases with no gene match: 6. From germline, CDR1 is SGHRS and CDR2 YFSETQ. This CDR3 is built from 15 residues. The CDR3 DNA reads as TGCGCCAGCAGCTTGGTTCTAGCGGGAGAGGGCGAGCAGTACTTC. Its protein is CASSLVLAGEGEQYF.

This clonotype was counted at least ten times. The V and J genes are TRBV4-1 and TRBJ2-1, with TRBD2 matching 10 bases. The CDR3 loop spans 17 amino acids. Germline CDR1 and CDR2: MGHRA and YSYEKL. V lost 0 bases and J lost 9; bases outside the gene matches: 11. DNA for the CDR3: TGCGCCAGCAGCCAAGAGGTCCCAGCGGGAGGGAGCGGTGAGCAGTTCTTC. It encodes CASSQEVPAGGSGEQFF.

At least ten counts were recorded for this clonotype. V usage is TRBV29-1 and J usage is TRBJ1-1; D may be TRBD1 (6 bases). Trimming pared 5 bases from V and 8 bases from J, leaving 15 bases between. CDR3 length equals 12 residues. The germline V gene has CDR1 SQVTM and CDR2 ANQGSEA. The CDR3 loop reads CSVQGSGAEAFF. CDR3 in DNA: TGCAGCGTTCAGGGGTCAGGGGCAGAAGCTTTCTTT.

This clonotype was detected only a few times. V usage is TRBV6-1 and J usage is TRBJ1-1; the D is unclear. Trimming pared 2 bases from V and 0 bases from J, leaving 7 bases between. Germline CDR1 and CDR2: MNHNS and SASEGT. The CDR3 contains 14 residues. The CDR3 region is CASSESQMNTEAFF. The CDR3 DNA reads as TGTGCCAGCAGTGAAAGCCAGATGAACACTGAAGCTTTCTTT.

This chain's CDR3 is CSVRTGEGFGEQYF. The CDR3 DNA reads as TGCAGTGTTAGGACAGGGGAAGGGTTTGGGGAGCAGTACTTC. The J gene is TRBJ2-7, the V gene TRBV20-1; the match to TRBD1 covers 9 bases. The CDR3 extends over 14 amino acids. The trim removed 7 bases at V and 7 bases at J, leaving 14 bases unmatched. Germline CDR1 reads DFQATT; CDR2 reads SNEGSKA (reference sequence).

This clonotype showed up many times. The V call is TRBV11-3, the J call TRBJ2-5; 8 bases are shared with TRBD2. This CDR3 has 14 amino acids. Germline V gives CDR1 SGHNT, CDR2 YENEEA. V was pared by 5 bases and J by 4 bases, with 6 bases of the junction left unmatched. CDR3 DNA sequence: TGTGCCAGCAGCAGCGGCGGGGGGATAGAGACCCAGTACTTC. Protein product: CASSSGGGIETQYF.

This clonotype was seen repeatedly, ten times or more. This chain connects TRBV28 to TRBJ2-1; 12 nucleotides match TRBD2. V shed 6 bases and J 8 bases; nucleotides not matched to a gene: 11. The CDR3 runs 16 residues. From germline, CDR1 is MDHEN and CDR2 SYDVKM. The CDR3 DNA sequence: TGTGCCAGCAGCCCCGGACTAGCGGGATTCGGCGATGAGCAGTTCTTC. Translation: CASSPGLAGFGDEQFF.

The sample holds many counts of this clonotype. This chain joins TRBV3-1 and TRBJ2-4; D is possibly TRBD1 or TRBD2 (5 bases each). Germline V lookup: CDR1 LGHDT, CDR2 YNNKEL (reference sequence). Deletions cut 0 bases from V and 9 bases from J, with 21 bases between. CDR3 length: 17 residues. Here the CDR3 DNA reads TGTGCCAGCAGCCAAGATCCCGGGCGCACTCAGAGGGGCATTCAGTACTTC. Amino acids: CASSQDPGRTQRGIQYF.

V usage is TRBV11-2 and J usage is TRBJ2-1; possible D gene TRBD2, 6 bases. The CDR3 has 15 residues. V lost 6 bases and J 7 bases, leaving 19 bases between the germline ends. Germline V gene data show CDR1 as SGHAT and CDR2 as FQNNGV. CDR3 sequence reads: CASSPGTPGINEQFF. CDR3 bases: TGTGCCAGCAGTCCCGGGACTCCGGGGATTAATGAGCAGTTCTTC. Together with reference TRBV11-2 and TRBJ2-1, the CDR3 gives the full variable domain: EAGVAQSPRYKIIEKRQSVAFWCNPISGHATLYWYQQILGQGPKLLIQFQNNGVVDDSQLPKDRFSAERLKGVDSTLKIQPAKLEDSAVYLCASSPGTPGINEQFFGPGTRLTVL.